This is a list of T cell receptor beta chains from one sample in a study of blood T cell repertoires in COVID-19. Generated by immunoSEQ multiplex PCR, the TCRdb table keeps only in-frame clones and is missing some. The sample contains about 200,000 clones, about 88% of which appear only once. Sequences were obtained from peripheral blood. Receptors originate from a woman at least 80 years old with acute or convalescent COVID-19. CDR3s include the opening cysteine and the closing phenylalanine or tryptophan. Each record gives: D gene, V gene, clone size, J gene, CDR3 protein, CDR3 DNA. The D gene is left open where the match is weak. Clone size is given for some rows only: seen once, a few or many times, or a class if the clone is expanded.

D gene: TRBD2; V gene: TRBV9; clone size: .; J gene: TRBJ2-7; CDR3 protein: CASSVGAGGYEQYF; CDR3 DNA: TGTGCCAGCAGCGTAGGTGCGGGAGGGTACGAGCAGTACTTC
D gene: .; V gene: TRBV7-2; clone size: few; J gene: TRBJ2-1; CDR3 protein: CASSLVSVGVNEQFF; CDR3 DNA: TGTGCCAGCAGCTTAGTGTCAGTGGGAGTGAATGAGCAGTTCTTC
D gene: TRBD1; V gene: TRBV27; clone size: .; J gene: TRBJ2-7; CDR3 protein: CASSGNRGRGEQYF; CDR3 DNA: TGTGCCAGCAGTGGAAACAGGGGGCGGGGAGAGCAGTACTTC
D gene: .; V gene: TRBV11-2; clone size: .; J gene: TRBJ1-1; CDR3 protein: CASSLLVRTEAFF; CDR3 DNA: TGTGCCAGCAGCTTACTCGTTCGGACTGAAGCTTTCTTT
D gene: TRBD1; V gene: TRBV18; clone size: few; J gene: TRBJ1-1; CDR3 protein: CASSPSLQGLNTEAFF; CDR3 DNA: TGTGCCAGCTCACCCTCCTTACAGGGGCTAAACACTGAAGCTTTCTTT
D gene: .; V gene: TRBV5-1; clone size: .; J gene: TRBJ1-2; CDR3 protein: CASSPQEPLYGYTF; CDR3 DNA: TGCGCCAGCAGCCCACAGGAGCCCCTCTATGGCTACACCTTC
D gene: TRBD1; V gene: TRBV7-2; clone size: .; J gene: TRBJ2-5; CDR3 protein: CASSPHRGETQYF; CDR3 DNA: TGTGCCAGCAGCCCACACAGGGGGGAGACCCAGTACTTC
D gene: TRBD2; V gene: TRBV5-1; clone size: .; J gene: TRBJ2-5; CDR3 protein: CASSPDPGGETQYF; CDR3 DNA: TGCGCCAGCAGTCCGGACCCGGGGGGAGAGACCCAGTACTTC
D gene: .; V gene: TRBV7-8; clone size: few; J gene: TRBJ1-1; CDR3 protein: CASSPDWPAAFF; CDR3 DNA: TGTGCCAGCAGCCCCGACTGGCCGGCAGCTTTCTTT
D gene: TRBD2; V gene: TRBV28; clone size: .; J gene: TRBJ2-3; CDR3 protein: CASSPLAGTQYF; CDR3 DNA: TGTGCCAGCAGTCCGCTAGCGGGAACGCAGTATTTT
D gene: .; V gene: TRBV2; clone size: once; J gene: TRBJ2-3; CDR3 protein: CASRLSGTTDTQYF; CDR3 DNA: TGTGCCAGCAGGCTAAGCGGTACCACAGATACGCAGTATTTT
D gene: .; V gene: TRBV12-5; clone size: .; J gene: TRBJ2-5; CDR3 protein: CASGFNAGSQETQYF; CDR3 DNA: TGTGCTAGTGGTTTTAACGCGGGATCCCAAGAGACCCAGTACTTC
D gene: TRBD1; V gene: TRBV30; clone size: .; J gene: TRBJ1-5; CDR3 protein: CAWRGQDYQPQHF; CDR3 DNA: TGTGCCTGGAGGGGACAGGATTATCAGCCCCAGCATTTT
D gene: .; V gene: TRBV27; clone size: .; J gene: TRBJ2-2; CDR3 protein: CASMDNGIGELFF; CDR3 DNA: TGTGCCAGTATGGACAATGGGATCGGGGAGCTGTTTTTT
D gene: TRBD2; V gene: TRBV7-2; clone size: .; J gene: TRBJ2-1; CDR3 protein: CASSLQAGSSMINEQFF; CDR3 DNA: TGTGCCAGCAGCTTACAAGCGGGGTCGTCGATGATCAATGAGCAGTTCTTC
D gene: TRBD1; V gene: TRBV6-5; clone size: .; J gene: TRBJ1-1; CDR3 protein: CASSSPTGRNTEAFF; CDR3 DNA: TGTGCCAGCAGTTCCCCGACAGGGCGGAACACTGAAGCTTTCTTT
D gene: .; V gene: TRBV16; clone size: few; J gene: TRBJ1-2; CDR3 protein: CASSQDENYGYTF; CDR3 DNA: TGTGCCAGCAGCCAAGATGAGAACTATGGCTACACCTTC
D gene: .; V gene: TRBV29-1; clone size: .; J gene: TRBJ1-2; CDR3 protein: CSVQAGNYGYTF; CDR3 DNA: TGCAGCGTTCAGGCAGGGAACTATGGCTACACCTTC
D gene: TRBD2; V gene: TRBV4-3; clone size: .; J gene: TRBJ2-3; CDR3 protein: CASSQDLRLAGRLSTDTQYF; CDR3 DNA: TGCGCCAGCAGCCAGGACTTAAGACTAGCGGGCAGACTTAGCACAGATACGCAGTATTTT
D gene: .; V gene: TRBV7-2; clone size: .; J gene: TRBJ2-2; CDR3 protein: CASSQGRWTGELFF; CDR3 DNA: TGTGCCAGCTCCCAGGGTCGGTGGACCGGGGAGCTGTTTTTT
D gene: TRBD2; V gene: TRBV6-5; clone size: .; J gene: TRBJ2-1; CDR3 protein: CASRGLAANEQFF; CDR3 DNA: TGTGCCAGCAGGGGACTAGCGGCCAATGAGCAGTTCTTC
D gene: .; V gene: TRBV6-6; clone size: .; J gene: TRBJ1-3; CDR3 protein: CASSLTGISGNTIYF; CDR3 DNA: TGTGCCAGCAGTTTAACCGGGATCTCTGGAAACACCATATATTTT
D gene: TRBD2; V gene: TRBV9; clone size: .; J gene: TRBJ2-1; CDR3 protein: CASSTLAGTRFF; CDR3 DNA: TGTGCCAGCAGCACTCTAGCGGGAACACGGTTCTTC
D gene: .; V gene: TRBV12-3/TRBV12-4; clone size: .; J gene: TRBJ1-2; CDR3 protein: CASSFLGGGYTF; CDR3 DNA: TGTGCCAGCAGTTTTCTTGGGGGCGGCTACACCTTC
D gene: TRBD2; V gene: TRBV7-2; clone size: .; J gene: TRBJ2-1; CDR3 protein: CASSLGFSGMGLYEQFF; CDR3 DNA: TGTGCCAGCAGCTTAGGGTTTAGCGGGATGGGGCTATATGAGCAGTTCTTC
D gene: TRBD1; V gene: TRBV29-1; clone size: few; J gene: TRBJ2-7; CDR3 protein: CSVVPQGAYEQYF; CDR3 DNA: TGCAGCGTTGTCCCACAGGGGGCCTACGAGCAGTACTTC
D gene: .; V gene: TRBV2; clone size: few; J gene: TRBJ2-7; CDR3 protein: CASSEERRVEQYF; CDR3 DNA: TGTGCCAGCAGTGAAGAGAGGAGGGTCGAGCAGTACTTC
D gene: TRBD1; V gene: TRBV5-1; clone size: once; J gene: TRBJ1-1; CDR3 protein: CASSLTPTGGGTEAFF; CDR3 DNA: TGCGCCAGCAGCTTGACCCCGACAGGGGGTGGGACTGAAGCTTTCTTT
D gene: .; V gene: TRBV5-1; clone size: few; J gene: TRBJ1-1; CDR3 protein: CASSLGQMNTEAFF; CDR3 DNA: TGCGCCAGCAGCTTGGGTCAGATGAACACTGAAGCTTTCTTT
D gene: TRBD2; V gene: TRBV5-1; clone size: .; J gene: TRBJ2-1; CDR3 protein: CASRQASGKNEQFF; CDR3 DNA: TGCGCCAGCAGGCAAGCTAGCGGGAAGAATGAGCAGTTCTTC
D gene: .; V gene: TRBV18; clone size: .; J gene: TRBJ2-1; CDR3 protein: CASSAVTGWDEQFF; CDR3 DNA: TGTGCCAGCTCAGCGGTGACTGGCTGGGATGAGCAGTTCTTC
D gene: TRBD2; V gene: TRBV25-1; clone size: .; J gene: TRBJ2-2; CDR3 protein: CASSESGLAVDTGELFF; CDR3 DNA: TGTGCCAGCAGTGAATCCGGACTAGCGGTGGACACCGGGGAGCTGTTTTTT
D gene: .; V gene: TRBV29-1; clone size: .; J gene: TRBJ1-4; CDR3 protein: CSVAGSPARDEKLFF; CDR3 DNA: TGCAGCGTTGCCGGCTCCCCGGCGCGGGATGAAAAACTGTTTTTT
D gene: TRBD2; V gene: TRBV6-5; clone size: .; J gene: TRBJ2-3; CDR3 protein: CASKPGAGATDTQYF; CDR3 DNA: TGTGCCAGCAAACCTGGAGCGGGAGCAACAGATACGCAGTATTTT
D gene: .; V gene: TRBV5-1; clone size: .; J gene: TRBJ2-5; CDR3 protein: CASSLGRGETQYF; CDR3 DNA: TGCGCCAGCAGCTTGGGAAGGGGGGAGACCCAGTACTTC
D gene: TRBD2; V gene: TRBV2; clone size: .; J gene: TRBJ2-3; CDR3 protein: CARGLAGADTQYF; CDR3 DNA: TGTGCCAGGGGACTAGCGGGAGCAGATACGCAGTATTTT
D gene: .; V gene: TRBV28; clone size: .; J gene: TRBJ1-5; CDR3 protein: CASSTASWAGGNQPQHF; CDR3 DNA: TGTGCCAGCAGTACTGCTTCTTGGGCAGGGGGCAATCAGCCCCAGCATTTT
D gene: TRBD1; V gene: TRBV12-3/TRBV12-4; clone size: .; J gene: TRBJ2-7; CDR3 protein: CASIRQGSSEQYF; CDR3 DNA: TGTGCCAGCATCCGACAGGGATCCAGCGAGCAGTACTTC
D gene: .; V gene: TRBV20-1; clone size: .; J gene: TRBJ2-5; CDR3 protein: CSASTSGRQGETQYF; CDR3 DNA: TGCAGTGCTAGTACAAGCGGGAGACAGGGAGAGACCCAGTACTTC
D gene: .; V gene: TRBV5-1; clone size: .; J gene: TRBJ1-4; CDR3 protein: CASGQGMRTNEKLFF; CDR3 DNA: TGCGCCAGCGGCCAGGGGATGCGAACTAATGAAAAACTGTTTTTT
D gene: TRBD2; V gene: TRBV11-2; clone size: .; J gene: TRBJ2-3; CDR3 protein: CASSLGLAGDTQYF; CDR3 DNA: TGTGCCAGCAGCTTAGGACTAGCGGGGGATACGCAGTATTTT
D gene: TRBD1; V gene: TRBV27; clone size: few; J gene: TRBJ1-5; CDR3 protein: CASSPVTGVGNQPQHF; CDR3 DNA: TGTGCCAGCAGTCCCGTAACAGGGGTAGGCAATCAGCCCCAGCATTTT
D gene: .; V gene: TRBV7-3; clone size: few; J gene: TRBJ2-2; CDR3 protein: CASSPLPAGELFF; CDR3 DNA: TGTGCCAGCAGCCCACTACCGGCCGGGGAGCTGTTTTTT
D gene: TRBD1; V gene: TRBV29-1; clone size: .; J gene: TRBJ2-3; CDR3 protein: CSVRDRGLLTDTQYF; CDR3 DNA: TGCAGCGTTCGGGACAGGGGGCTCTTAACAGATACGCAGTATTTT
D gene: TRBD1; V gene: TRBV20-1; clone size: .; J gene: TRBJ2-7; CDR3 protein: CSASDPGTGSYEQYF; CDR3 DNA: TGCAGTGCTAGTGACCCCGGGACAGGGTCCTACGAGCAGTACTTC
D gene: .; V gene: TRBV12-3/TRBV12-4; clone size: .; J gene: TRBJ1-1; CDR3 protein: CASTRRAEAFF; CDR3 DNA: TGTGCCAGCACGAGGCGGGCTGAAGCTTTCTTT
D gene: .; V gene: TRBV29-1; clone size: .; J gene: TRBJ2-5; CDR3 protein: CSIRMGSPTETQYF; CDR3 DNA: TGCAGCATCCGGATGGGGAGTCCAACGGAGACCCAGTACTTC
D gene: .; V gene: TRBV2; clone size: .; J gene: TRBJ2-7; CDR3 protein: CASRVTVYEQYF; CDR3 DNA: TGTGCCAGCAGGGTCACAGTCTACGAGCAGTACTTC